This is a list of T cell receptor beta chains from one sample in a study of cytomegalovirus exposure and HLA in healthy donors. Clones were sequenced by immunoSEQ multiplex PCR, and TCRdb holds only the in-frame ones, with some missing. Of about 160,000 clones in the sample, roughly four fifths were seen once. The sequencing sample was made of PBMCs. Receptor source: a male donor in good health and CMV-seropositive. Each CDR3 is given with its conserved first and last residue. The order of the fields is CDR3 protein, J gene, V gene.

CDR3aa: CASIRQGYTDTQYF; j_gene: TRBJ2-3; v_gene: TRBV2
CDR3aa: CAWRGAGSTF; j_gene: TRBJ1-2; v_gene: TRBV30
CDR3aa: CASSILAGTSYNEQFF; j_gene: TRBJ2-1; v_gene: TRBV11-2
CDR3aa: CASSISRQSNQPQHF; j_gene: TRBJ1-5; v_gene: TRBV19
CDR3aa: CASSPLTASSYEQYF; j_gene: TRBJ2-7; v_gene: TRBV28
CDR3aa: CASSTLPLNEQFF; j_gene: TRBJ2-1; v_gene: TRBV4-1
CDR3aa: CAWSVQTGELFF; j_gene: TRBJ2-2; v_gene: TRBV30
CDR3aa: CASSFRGGAYNEQFF; j_gene: TRBJ2-1; v_gene: TRBV5-8
CDR3aa: CASSLNTAQNTEAFF; j_gene: TRBJ1-1; v_gene: TRBV7-9
CDR3aa: CASRIDPGVGEAFF; j_gene: TRBJ1-1; v_gene: TRBV7-2
CDR3aa: CASRKGQMNTEAFF; j_gene: TRBJ1-1; v_gene: TRBV7-6
CDR3aa: CASSPKGGVGYTF; j_gene: TRBJ1-2; v_gene: TRBV6-5
CDR3aa: CASSLGTGNTEAFF; j_gene: TRBJ1-1; v_gene: TRBV5-1
CDR3aa: CASSSQRATNEKLFF; j_gene: TRBJ1-4; v_gene: TRBV5-1
CDR3aa: CASSDDRATNEKLFF; j_gene: TRBJ1-4; v_gene: TRBV25-1
CDR3aa: CATSLSTGDTQYF; j_gene: TRBJ2-3; v_gene: TRBV15
CDR3aa: CASSSLTEAFF; j_gene: TRBJ1-1; v_gene: TRBV2
CDR3aa: CASRAAGDTQYF; j_gene: TRBJ2-3; v_gene: TRBV6-5
CDR3aa: CSVDGRKTYNEQFF; j_gene: TRBJ2-1; v_gene: TRBV29-1
CDR3aa: CASSVTVTNTEAFF; j_gene: TRBJ1-1; v_gene: TRBV9
CDR3aa: CASRTSDTGYTF; j_gene: TRBJ1-2; v_gene: TRBV19
CDR3aa: CASSAHSVTNEKLFF; j_gene: TRBJ1-4; v_gene: TRBV7-9
CDR3aa: CASSPGLAHYEQYF; j_gene: NA; v_gene: TRBV19
CDR3aa: CASSRTRGGYTF; j_gene: TRBJ1-2; v_gene: TRBV5-6
CDR3aa: CASSAGPGLAGVGLAKNSQYF; j_gene: TRBJ2-4; v_gene: TRBV28
CDR3aa: CASSGDRGSQETQYF; j_gene: TRBJ2-5; v_gene: TRBV9
CDR3aa: CASSYGTGAGDEKLFF; j_gene: TRBJ1-4; v_gene: TRBV5-1
CDR3aa: CASTPEVRGFYEQYF; j_gene: TRBJ2-7; v_gene: TRBV10-1
CDR3aa: CASSAATASQETQYF; j_gene: TRBJ2-5; v_gene: TRBV25-1
CDR3aa: CASSLGLAGGLGQFF; j_gene: TRBJ2-1; v_gene: TRBV10-2
CDR3aa: CASTDRGGTGELFF; j_gene: TRBJ2-2; v_gene: TRBV9
CDR3aa: CASSLGEGQANTEAFF; j_gene: TRBJ1-1; v_gene: TRBV5-5
CDR3aa: CASSSLTGGEQYF; j_gene: TRBJ2-7; v_gene: TRBV7-8
CDR3aa: CASSLAPGGGTEAFF; j_gene: TRBJ1-1; v_gene: TRBV7-2
CDR3aa: CASSLEFDAEAFF; j_gene: TRBJ1-1; v_gene: TRBV27
CDR3aa: CASSPALDTYYGYTF; j_gene: TRBJ1-2; v_gene: TRBV7-2
CDR3aa: CASSPTGTSYEQYF; j_gene: TRBJ2-7; v_gene: TRBV18
CDR3aa: CASSIQGLATETQYF; j_gene: TRBJ2-5; v_gene: TRBV5-1